The source of this T cell receptor beta chain is a study of cytomegalovirus exposure and HLA in healthy donors. Study details: Early released data comprised tens of millions of unique TCRs from HLA-typed donors.

PCR primers comprised 60 Vbeta and 13 Jbeta primers. Sequenced by immunoSEQ multiplex PCR; TCRdb stores in-frame clones only, minus some. The sample comprises approximately 130,000 clones, 60% to 85% of which are singletons, and about 1.4% rests with the top ten. The specimen was PBMCs. The sequence was collected from a woman aged 40-49 years in good health and CMV-seronegative.

CDR3: CASSKNRGDTEAFF. The CDR3 DNA is TGTGCCAGCTCGAAGAACAGGGGAGACACTGAAGCTTTCTTT. The gene calls are TRBV18 and TRBJ1-1, with 7 bases aligning to TRBD1. This CDR3 comprises 14 residues. Germline V gene sequence: CDR1 KGHSH, CDR2 LQKENI. The V and J ends lost 6 bases and 3 bases, in that order; junction bases with no gene match: 7. Together with reference TRBV18 and TRBJ1-1, the CDR3 gives the full variable domain: NAGVMQNPRHLVRRRGQEARLRCSPMKGHSHVYWYRQLPEEGLKFMVYLQKENIIDESGMPKERFSAEFPKEGPSILRIQQVVRGDSAAYFCASSKNRGDTEAFFGQGTRLTVV.